The 12 T cell receptor beta chains below were found in one sample sequenced in a study of cytomegalovirus exposure and HLA in healthy donors. The PCR used 60 Vbeta and 13 Jbeta primers. Some clones are missing from TCRdb's copy, which holds only in-frame ones; the method was immunoSEQ multiplex PCR. Counted here are approximately 110,000 clones, 77% occurring once; the ten biggest clones make up about 13%. The sequenced sample consisted of PBMCs. Receptors were obtained from a woman aged 35 to 49 in good health and CMV-seropositive.

The V call is TRBV11-2, the J call TRBJ2-1, with D unresolved. Germline V CDR1 and CDR2: SGHAT, FQNNGV. Deletions cut 9 bases from V and 0 bases from J, with 12 bases between. The CDR3 sequence is 14 residues long. In DNA form, the CDR3 reads TGTGCCAGTCGGGTCCAAAGCTCCTACAATGAGCAGTTCTTC. It yields the protein CASRVQSSYNEQFF.

This chain uses TRBV7-3 with TRBJ2-3; possible D gene TRBD2, 5 bases. This CDR3 contains 12 residues. V shed 5 bases and J shed 8 bases, with 11 bases lying between them. Per germline, CDR1 SGHTA and CDR2 FQGTGA. The CDR3 sequence is CASSPGAGTQYF. In nucleotides, the CDR3 is TGTGCCAGCAGCCCCGGCGCGGGTACGCAGTATTTT.

The chain is built from TRBV7-8 and TRBJ2-3; no reliable D call. The V gene lost 0 bases and the J gene lost 7 bases, with 14 bases spanning the gap. Germline-derived CDR1 and CDR2 are SGHVS and FQNEAQ. The CDR3 runs 15 residues. In nucleotides, the CDR3 is TGTGCCAGCAGCTTAGCGGGCAGAACGCATTATACGCAGTATTTT. Its protein product is CASSLAGRTHYTQYF.

The genes are TRBV28 and TRBJ1-5; TRBD1 aligns across 11 bases. The V gene's germline CDR1 is MDHEN and CDR2 SYDVKM. V lost 5 bases, J lost 2 bases, and 8 bases stayed unmatched. This CDR3 contains 17 residues. As DNA, the CDR3 is TGTGCCAGCAGTCCGCGGACAGGGGGCAGGGGCAATCAGCCCCAGCATTTT. Protein: CASSPRTGGRGNQPQHF.

The gene calls are TRBV29-1 and TRBJ1-1, with D perhaps TRBD1 (5 bases). Germline V gene lookup returns CDR1 SQVTM and CDR2 ANQGSEA. The CDR3 runs 15 residues. Deletions cut 4 bases from V and 0 bases from J, with 15 bases between. The CDR3 DNA follows: TGCAGCGTTGGGGGGGTTCAGGGCTTGAACACTGAAGCTTTCTTT. Translating it yields CSVGGVQGLNTEAFF.

The chain recombines TRBV7-3 with TRBJ2-3; 13 bases agree with TRBD2. This CDR3 spans 17 amino acids. The germline V gene has CDR1 SGHTA and CDR2 FQGTGA. Losses at the gene ends were 5 bases for V and 1 base for J; bases not matched to a gene: 6. CDR3 nucleotide sequence: TGTGCCAGCAGCCCAGGACTAGCGGGAGTCGGCACAGATACGCAGTATTTT. Its translation: CASSPGLAGVGTDTQYF.

V usage is TRBV7-2 and J usage is TRBJ2-5; no clear D. The V end was cut by 2 bases, the J end by 3 bases, with 7 bases between. Germline loops: CDR1 SGHTA, CDR2 FQGNSA. The length of the CDR3 is 13 residues. CDR3 region: CASSLIRKETQYF. The CDR3 DNA sequence: TGTGCCAGCAGCTTAATCAGGAAAGAGACCCAGTACTTC.

The DNA of the CDR3 is TGTGCCAGCAGCCGGACAGGAGGGCAGCCCCAGCATTTT. It encodes CASSRTGGQPQHF. The V call is TRBV11-2, the J call TRBJ1-5, with TRBD1 matching 7 bases. This CDR3 has 13 amino acids. With 5 bases clipped from V and 7 bases from J, the junction kept 5 bases outside the gene matches. Germline V gene data show CDR1 as SGHAT and CDR2 as FQNNGV. Combining the CDR3 with reference TRBV11-2 and TRBJ1-5 gives the whole variable domain EAGVAQSPRYKIIEKRQSVAFWCNPISGHATLYWYQQILGQGPKLLIQFQNNGVVDDSQLPKDRFSAERLKGVDSTLKIQPAKLEDSAVYLCASSRTGGQPQHFGDGTRLSIL.

This clone was seen more than once but under ten times. The CDR3 reads CASSKDRLAPSSYNEQFF. The CDR3 region has the DNA TGTGCCAGCAGCAAAGATCGCCTAGCGCCGAGCTCCTACAATGAGCAGTTCTTC. The chain combines TRBV7-9 with TRBJ2-1; the D gene is possibly TRBD2 (6 bases). Germline lookup yields CDR1 SEHNR and CDR2 FQNEAQ (reference sequence). V was shortened by 5 bases and J by 0 bases, with 20 bases between the two germline ends. This CDR3 is 18 amino acids long.

The chain carries TRBV29-1 and TRBJ2-1, with TRBD2 identical over 14 bases. With 7 bases clipped from V and 10 bases from J, the junction kept 9 bases outside the gene matches. The CDR3 totals 14 residues. Germline-derived CDR1 and CDR2 are SQVTM and ANQGSEA. DNA for the CDR3: TGCAGCGCCCTCGGGACTAGCGGGAGTTGGGAGCAGTTCTTC. Translating it yields CSALGTSGSWEQFF.

The chain joins TRBV4-1 to TRBJ2-3; 7 bases map to TRBD2. CDR1 and CDR2 (germline): MGHRA, YSYEKL. V gave up 0 bases and J gave up 0 bases; unmatched junction bases: 6. The CDR3 is 17 residues long. The CDR3 DNA reads as TGCGCCAGCAGCCAAGATCGGCTAGCGGAGAGCACAGATACGCAGTATTTT. Translated: CASSQDRLAESTDTQYF.

The V and J genes are TRBV7-9 and TRBJ1-5; possible D gene TRBD1, 5 bases. Germline V CDR1 and CDR2: SEHNR, FQNEAQ (reference sequence). V lost 1 base and J 0 bases, leaving 16 bases between the germline ends. The CDR3 sequence is 18 residues long. CDR3 residues: CASSLEGRVPLSNQPQHF. The CDR3 nucleotides read TGTGCCAGCAGCTTAGAAGGCAGGGTTCCCCTTAGCAATCAGCCCCAGCATTTT.